Below, 6 T cell receptor beta chains from the same sample are listed, as sequenced in a study of CD8 T cells in Susac syndrome. Random hexamers were used to reverse transcribe an amount of about 0.45 to 1 ug RNA. TCRdb processed the immunoSEQ multiplex PCR reads anew with MiXCR; each CDR3 protein has one entry. Among about 130,000 distinct CDR3 sequences listed, 90% to 95% were seen once. Material: CD8+ T cells from PBMCs. The receptors derive from a human donor with Susac syndrome.

Remarks on this clonotype: A junction boundary mismatches the germline segment, possibly from a read error. CDR3 protein: CASRLADEQYF. The CDR3 bases are TGTGCCAGCAGGTTAGCAGACGAGCAGTACTTC. The chain uses TRBV13 and TRBJ2-7; D remains unclear. The germline V gene encodes CDR1 PRHDT and CDR2 FYEKMQ (reference sequence). CDR3 length equals 11 residues.

This clonotype showed up just once. This sequence joins TRBV30 and TRBJ1-2, with unresolved D. Trimming shortened V by 3 bases and J by 3 bases, and 5 bases separated the two germline ends. CDR1 is GTSNPN and CDR2 is SVGIG in the germline V gene (reference sequence). The CDR3 has 11 amino acids. The CDR3 protein is CAWSLDYGYTF. Written as DNA, the CDR3 is TGTGCCTGGAGCCTGGACTATGGCTACACCTTC.

The CDR3: CASSHAQTGRTDTQYF. CDR3 bases: TGCGCCAGCAGCCACGCCCAGACGGGGCGCACAGATACGCAGTATTTT. The rearrangement joins TRBV4-1 to TRBJ2-3; D may be TRBD1 or TRBD2 (5 bases each). The CDR3 contains 16 residues. Trimming pared 3 bases from V and 1 base from J, leaving 14 bases between. Germline V lookup: CDR1 MGHRA, CDR2 YSYEKL.

The genes are TRBV7-9 and TRBJ2-7, with D perhaps matching TRBD1 (6 bases). The CDR3 totals 13 residues. The V and J ends lost 7 bases and 5 bases respectively, with 15 bases between them. The germline V gene has CDR1 SEHNR and CDR2 FQNEAQ (reference sequence). The CDR3 protein is CASNSGQGHEQYF. For the CDR3, the DNA is TGTGCCAGCAACTCGGGACAAGGCCACGAGCAGTACTTC.

J is TRBJ1-6 and V is TRBV7-3; D not resolved. Deletions cut 2 bases from V and 7 bases from J, with 9 bases between. Germline CDR1 reads SGHTA; CDR2 reads FQGTGA. The CDR3 runs 14 residues. The CDR3 nucleotides read TGTGCCAGCAGCTTATCCGGACCGAATTCACCCCTCCACTTT. Protein sequence: CASSLSGPNSPLHF.

V and J are TRBV7-9 and TRBJ1-2; no clear D gene. Trimming left V 1 base short and J 6 bases short, with 6 bases between. The V gene's germline CDR1 is SEHNR and CDR2 FQNEAQ (reference sequence). There are 12 residues in the CDR3. The CDR3 sequence is CASSLEVDGYTF. In nucleotides, the CDR3 is TGTGCCAGCAGCTTAGAAGTTGATGGCTACACCTTC.